This T cell receptor beta chain was sequenced in a study of blood T cell repertoires in COVID-19. Across the study: PBMCs, B-cell-depleted T cells, or T cells provided the cDNA or gDNA that made up the material.

Trimming stripped 8 bases from V and 5 bases from J, with 17 bases between. The germline CDR1 and CDR2 sequences are LNHNV and YYDKDF (reference sequence). This CDR3 has 14 residues. Original data processing: Amplification from reference gene primers served as the basis for estimated nucleated cell counts. Assay: immunoSEQ multiplex PCR; the TCRdb copy retains only in-frame clones and omits some. From that table come the V and J calls and clone size; the DNA was used to work out D and trimming. This table holds around 300,000 clones, roughly 87% found once. The sample taken for sequencing was PBMCs or T cells enriched from blood (not recorded which). The chain couples TRBV15 to TRBJ2-3, with a tentative D call TRBD1 (5 bases). The sequence derives from a woman in her forties who had recovered from COVID-19. The CDR3 sequence: CATGAARTQDTQYF. The DNA for the CDR3 is TGTGCCACCGGGGCTGCACGAACGCAAGATACGCAGTATTTT. Combining the CDR3 with reference TRBV15 and TRBJ2-3 gives the whole variable domain DAMVIQNPRYQVTQFGKPVTLSCSQTLNHNVMYWYQQKSSQAPKLLFHYYDKDFNNEADTPDNFQSRRPNTSFCFLDIRSPGLGDTAMYLCATGAARTQDTQYFGPGTRLTVL.